This T cell receptor beta chain was captured by sequencing in a study of human thymus T cells. Sequenced by immunoSEQ multiplex PCR; TCRdb stores in-frame clones only, minus some. The sample shows 40,000 to 45,000 clones, 94% of them seen only once. Study conclusions and caveats: Gene usage (both V and J) appeared biased in thymic and blood repertoires.

A note on this clone: The antigen remains undetermined. The same CDR3 is also encoded by other DNA sequences in this sample.

There are 16 residues in the CDR3. Germline-derived CDR1 and CDR2 are MNHEY and SMNVEV (reference sequence). V lost 2 bases to trimming and J lost 10 bases; unmatched junction nucleotides: 7. The donors were infants in Finland with congenital heart defects, otherwise immunologically healthy. During surgery, about 0.5-1 mL peripheral blood was drawn from four of eight donors. Genomic DNA was extracted from every available blood leukocyte. This receptor was identified in a boy under two years old with a congenital heart defect but otherwise immunologically healthy. The sample comprised blood. The rearrangement joins TRBV27 to TRBJ2-1, with 14 positions matching TRBD2. The DNA of the CDR3 is TGTGCCAGCAGTTTAGGCGGGACTAGCGGGGGATGGGAGCAGTTCTTC. The encoded protein is CASSLGGTSGGWEQFF.